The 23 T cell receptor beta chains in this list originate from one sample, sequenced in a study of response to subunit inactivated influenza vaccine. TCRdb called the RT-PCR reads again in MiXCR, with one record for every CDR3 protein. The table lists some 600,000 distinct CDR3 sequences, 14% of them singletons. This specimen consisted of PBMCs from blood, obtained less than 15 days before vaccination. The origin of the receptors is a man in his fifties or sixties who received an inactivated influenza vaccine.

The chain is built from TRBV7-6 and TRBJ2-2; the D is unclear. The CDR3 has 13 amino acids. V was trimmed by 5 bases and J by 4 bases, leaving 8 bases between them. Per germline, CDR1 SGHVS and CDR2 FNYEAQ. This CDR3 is CASSLQRTGELFF. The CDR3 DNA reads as TGTGCCAGCAGCCTACAGCGCACCGGGGAGCTGTTTTTT.

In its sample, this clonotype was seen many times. In nucleotides, the CDR3 is TGTGCCAGCAGCTTAGACCCGACAGCTAGGCGGCTGTTTTTT. This translates into CASSLDPTARRLFF. The chain has TRBV11-2 and TRBJ2-2; tentatively, D is TRBD1 (5 bases). Germline V gene lookup returns CDR1 SGHAT and CDR2 FQNNGV. The CDR3 has 14 amino acids. Trimming pared 0 bases from V and 13 bases from J, leaving 15 bases between.

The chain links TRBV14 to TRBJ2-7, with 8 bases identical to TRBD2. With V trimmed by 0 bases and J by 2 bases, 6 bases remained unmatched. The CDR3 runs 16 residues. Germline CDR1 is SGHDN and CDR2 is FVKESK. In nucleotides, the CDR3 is TGTGCCAGCAGCCAAGATGGCGGACTAGCTACCTACGAGCAGTACTTC. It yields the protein CASSQDGGLATYEQYF.

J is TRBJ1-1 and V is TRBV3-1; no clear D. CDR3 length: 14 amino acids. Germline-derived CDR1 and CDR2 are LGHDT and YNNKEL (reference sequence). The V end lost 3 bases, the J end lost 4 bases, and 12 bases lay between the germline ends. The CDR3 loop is CASSQAGMGTEAFF. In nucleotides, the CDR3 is TGTGCCAGCAGCCAGGCCGGGATGGGCACTGAAGCTTTCTTT.

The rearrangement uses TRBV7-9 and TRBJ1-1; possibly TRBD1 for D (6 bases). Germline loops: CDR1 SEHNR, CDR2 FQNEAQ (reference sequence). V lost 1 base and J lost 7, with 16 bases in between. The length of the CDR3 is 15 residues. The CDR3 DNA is TGTGCCAGCAGCTTAGGGTTGGGCAGGGGAATTGAAGCTTTCTTT. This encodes CASSLGLGRGIEAFF.

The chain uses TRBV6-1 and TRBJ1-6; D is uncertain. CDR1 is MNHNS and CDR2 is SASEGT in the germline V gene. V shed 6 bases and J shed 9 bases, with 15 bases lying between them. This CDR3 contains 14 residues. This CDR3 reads CASRTGSFSSPLHF. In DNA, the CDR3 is TGTGCCAGCAGAACGGGATCGTTTAGTTCACCCCTCCACTTT.

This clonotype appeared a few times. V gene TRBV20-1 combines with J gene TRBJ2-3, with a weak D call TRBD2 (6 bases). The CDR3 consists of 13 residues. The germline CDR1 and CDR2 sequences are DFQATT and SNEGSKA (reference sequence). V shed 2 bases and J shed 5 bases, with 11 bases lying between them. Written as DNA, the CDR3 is TGCAGTGCTAGACGGGACTTTAGAGATACGCAGTATTTT. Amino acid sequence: CSARRDFRDTQYF.

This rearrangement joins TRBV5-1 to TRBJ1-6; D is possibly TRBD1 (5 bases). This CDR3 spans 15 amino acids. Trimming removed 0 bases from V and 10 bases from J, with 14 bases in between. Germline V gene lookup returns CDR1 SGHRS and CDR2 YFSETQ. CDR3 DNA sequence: TGCGCCAGCAGCTTGGAAGGGGTCGGTCGGTCACCCCTCCACTTT. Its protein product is CASSLEGVGRSPLHF.

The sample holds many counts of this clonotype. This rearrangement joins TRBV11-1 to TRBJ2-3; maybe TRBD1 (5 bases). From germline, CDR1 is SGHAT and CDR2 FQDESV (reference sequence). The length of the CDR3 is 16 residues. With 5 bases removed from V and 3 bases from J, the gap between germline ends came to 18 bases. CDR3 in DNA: TGTGCCAGCAGCCCCCGACAGCCTCGCAGAACAGATACGCAGTATTTT. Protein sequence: CASSPRQPRRTDTQYF.

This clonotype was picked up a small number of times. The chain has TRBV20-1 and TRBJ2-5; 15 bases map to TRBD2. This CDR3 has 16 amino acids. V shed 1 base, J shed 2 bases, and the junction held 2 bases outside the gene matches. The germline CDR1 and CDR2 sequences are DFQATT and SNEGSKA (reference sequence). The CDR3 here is CSARVGLAGGQETQYF. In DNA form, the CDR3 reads TGCAGTGCTAGAGTGGGACTAGCGGGAGGACAAGAGACCCAGTACTTC.

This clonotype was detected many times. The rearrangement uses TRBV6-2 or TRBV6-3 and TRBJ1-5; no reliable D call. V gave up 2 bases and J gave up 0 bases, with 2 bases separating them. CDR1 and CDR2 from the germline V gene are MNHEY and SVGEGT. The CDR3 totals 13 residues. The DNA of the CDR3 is TGTGCCAGCAGTTACGGTAGCAATCAGCCCCAGCATTTT. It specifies CASSYGSNQPQHF.

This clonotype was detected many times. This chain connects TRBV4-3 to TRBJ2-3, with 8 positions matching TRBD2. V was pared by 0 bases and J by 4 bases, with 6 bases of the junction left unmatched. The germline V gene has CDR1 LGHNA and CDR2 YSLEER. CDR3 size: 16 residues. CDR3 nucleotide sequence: TGCGCCAGCAGCCAAGATTACGGGAGGGCCGCAGATACGCAGTATTTT. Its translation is CASSQDYGRAADTQYF.

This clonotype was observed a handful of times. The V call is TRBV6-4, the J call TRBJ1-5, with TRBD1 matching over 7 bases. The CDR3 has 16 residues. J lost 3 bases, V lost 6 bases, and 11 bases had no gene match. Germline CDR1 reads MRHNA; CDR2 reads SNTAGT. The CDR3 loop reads CASRQLPGQNNQPQHF. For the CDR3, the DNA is TGTGCCAGCAGACAGCTACCGGGACAGAACAATCAGCCCCAGCATTTT.

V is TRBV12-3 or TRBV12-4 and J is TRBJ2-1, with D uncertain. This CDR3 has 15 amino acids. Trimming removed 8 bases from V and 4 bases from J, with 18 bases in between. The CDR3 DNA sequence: TGTGCCAGCTGCAAAAGCCCCTTCCGATACAATGAGCAGTTCTTC. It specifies CASCKSPFRYNEQFF.

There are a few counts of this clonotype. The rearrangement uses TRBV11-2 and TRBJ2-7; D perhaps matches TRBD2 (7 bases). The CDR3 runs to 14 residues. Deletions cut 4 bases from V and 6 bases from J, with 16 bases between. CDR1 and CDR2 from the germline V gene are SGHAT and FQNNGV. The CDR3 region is CASSSSRGAVEQYF. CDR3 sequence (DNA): TGTGCCAGCAGCTCCTCTCGGGGGGCGGTCGAGCAGTACTTC.

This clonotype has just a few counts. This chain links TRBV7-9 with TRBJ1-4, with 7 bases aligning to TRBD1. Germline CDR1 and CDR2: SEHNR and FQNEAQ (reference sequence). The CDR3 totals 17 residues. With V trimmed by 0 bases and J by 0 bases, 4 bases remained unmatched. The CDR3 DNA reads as TGTGCCAGCAGCTTAGCGCGACAGGGCGCAACTAATGAAAAACTGTTTTTT. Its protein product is CASSLARQGATNEKLFF.

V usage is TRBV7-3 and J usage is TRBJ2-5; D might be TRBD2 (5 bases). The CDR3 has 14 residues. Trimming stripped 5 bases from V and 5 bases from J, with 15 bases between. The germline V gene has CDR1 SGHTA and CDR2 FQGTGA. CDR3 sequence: CASSLTGRAETQYF. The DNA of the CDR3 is TGTGCCAGCAGCCTCACTGGGCGGGCGGAGACCCAGTACTTC.

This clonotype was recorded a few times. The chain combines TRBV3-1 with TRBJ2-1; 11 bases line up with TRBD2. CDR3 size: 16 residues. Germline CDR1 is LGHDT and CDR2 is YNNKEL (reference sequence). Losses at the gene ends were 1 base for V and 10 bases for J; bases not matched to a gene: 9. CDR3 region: CASSQGLLAGVGEQFF. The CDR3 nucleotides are TGTGCCAGCAGCCAAGGTTTACTAGCGGGAGTTGGGGAGCAGTTCTTC.

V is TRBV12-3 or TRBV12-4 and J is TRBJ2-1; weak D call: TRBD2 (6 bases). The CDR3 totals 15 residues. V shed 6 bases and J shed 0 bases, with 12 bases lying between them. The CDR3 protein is CASRIAESSYNEQFF. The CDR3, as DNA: TGTGCCAGCAGAATAGCGGAAAGCTCCTACAATGAGCAGTTCTTC.

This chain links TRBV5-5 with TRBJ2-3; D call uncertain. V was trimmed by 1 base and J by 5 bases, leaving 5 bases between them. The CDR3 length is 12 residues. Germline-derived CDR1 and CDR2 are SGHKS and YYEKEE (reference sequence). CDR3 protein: CASSLTQDTQYF. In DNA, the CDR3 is TGTGCCAGCAGCTTGACCCAAGATACGCAGTATTTT.

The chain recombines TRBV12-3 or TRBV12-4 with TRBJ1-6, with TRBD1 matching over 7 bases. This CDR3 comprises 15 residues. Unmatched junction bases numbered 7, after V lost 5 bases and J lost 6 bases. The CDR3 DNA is TGTGCCAGCAGTCCCCGGGACAGCATTAATTCACCCCTCCACTTT. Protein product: CASSPRDSINSPLHF.

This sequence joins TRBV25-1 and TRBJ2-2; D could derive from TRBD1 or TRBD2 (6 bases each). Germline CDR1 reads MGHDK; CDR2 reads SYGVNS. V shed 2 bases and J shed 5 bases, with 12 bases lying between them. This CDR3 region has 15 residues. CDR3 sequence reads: CASSERGRDTGELFF. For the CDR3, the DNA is TGTGCCAGCAGTGAACGGGGGCGCGATACCGGGGAGCTGTTTTTT.

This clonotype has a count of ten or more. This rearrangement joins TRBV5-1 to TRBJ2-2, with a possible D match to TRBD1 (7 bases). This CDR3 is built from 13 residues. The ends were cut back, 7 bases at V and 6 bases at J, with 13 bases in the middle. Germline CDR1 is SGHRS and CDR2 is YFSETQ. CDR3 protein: CASRTGEAGELFF. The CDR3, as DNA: TGCGCCAGCCGAACAGGGGAGGCCGGGGAGCTGTTTTTT.